This TCR beta chain was sequenced during a study of T cells in Graves' hyperthyroidism and ophthalmopathy. This clonotype was counted ten times or more. Its antigen is not identified. Study-level points and caveats: In the blood, most expanded thyroid clonotypes above 0.001 appeared as well.

Germline CDR1 reads SNHLY; CDR2 reads FYNNEI. V trimming: 2 bases; J trimming: 4 bases; junction bases outside the gene matches: 2. The length of the CDR3 is 15 residues. Amplification of TCR beta CDR3 regions was performed using RNA transcripts as template. The TCR CDR3 first-round RT-PCR relied on the HTBI primer set. TCRdb recomputed calls from the multiplex PCR reads with MiXCR, one row per CDR3 protein. Of some 400,000 distinct CDR3 sequences detected, over 15% appear once; the ten largest clones hold 3.7%. Across 18 months, stable Graves' hyperthyroidism was marked by no progression to ophthalmopathy. The diagnostic basis comprised clinical symptoms, serum thyroxine and TRAb, thyroid ultrasound and orbital computed tomography.

This clonotype originated in a woman in her late teens or twenties with Graves' hyperthyroidism. The rearrangement links TRBV2 to TRBJ1-5; 10 bases match TRBD1. The sample comprised blood. In DNA form, the CDR3 reads TGTGCCAGCAGTGAAAGGACAGGGGGGAATCAGCCCCAGCATTTT. This codes for CASSERTGGNQPQHF.